This T cell receptor beta chain comes out of a study of blood T cell repertoires in COVID-19. Study context: The origin of the acute and convalescent COVID-19 samples was the United States, Italy and Spain. The analysed material was cDNA or gDNA that came from T cells, B-cell-depleted T cells, or PBMCs.

Original analysis: For nucleated cells, counts were estimated from reference gene primer amplification. Clones were read by immunoSEQ multiplex PCR, and TCRdb kept only the in-frame ones, dropping some. V, J and clone size derive from that table, while D and trimming were established from the DNA sequence. This sample yields some 220,000 clones, of which 70% to 90% are seen a single time; 2.9% belongs to the top ten. Germline CDR1 reads MDHEN; CDR2 reads SYDVKM. The V and J ends lost 5 bases and 6 bases, in that order; junction bases with no gene match: 11. The CDR3 totals 17 residues. This receptor was obtained from a man in his forties or fifties who had recovered from COVID-19. Sequencing used peripheral blood. The chain links TRBV28 to TRBJ1-5; 12 positions agree with TRBD1. Here the CDR3 reads CASSARQGQGAIQPQHF. The DNA for the CDR3 is TGTGCCAGCAGTGCCCGTCAGGGACAGGGGGCAATTCAGCCCCAGCATTTT.